The 24 T cell receptor beta chains presented below share a single source sample, sequenced in a study of response to subunit inactivated influenza vaccine. TCRdb redid the calling of the RT-PCR reads with MiXCR, one entry per CDR3 protein. Of approximately 500,000 distinct CDR3 sequences in the sample, roughly 15% were seen once. The sample consisted of PBMCs from blood, taken 11 to 12 days after vaccination. Receptors were obtained from a man between 50 and 59 years old who received an inactivated influenza vaccine.

This clonotype was detected only a few times. The rearrangement joins TRBV12-3 or TRBV12-4 to TRBJ1-2; TRBD1 matches 8 bases. The CDR3 is 14 residues long. Trimming removed 5 bases from V and 8 bases from J; junction bases left unmatched: 10. The CDR3 DNA follows: TGTGCCAGCAGTGCCAAGCAGGGGGCGGGAGGCTACACCTTC. It specifies CASSAKQGAGGYTF.

This chain connects TRBV5-6 to TRBJ1-1; 7 nucleotides line up with TRBD1. The CDR3 sequence is 14 residues long. J gave up 5 bases and V 6 bases, and 10 bases lay outside the gene matches. CDR1 and CDR2 from the germline V gene are SGHDT and YYEEEE. The CDR3 is CASKYRGMETEAFF. The CDR3 coding sequence is TGTGCCAGCAAGTACAGGGGAATGGAGACTGAAGCTTTCTTT.

This chain joins TRBV6-1 and TRBJ2-1, with D hard to call. The CDR3 is 13 amino acids. Germline V gene lookup returns CDR1 MNHNS and CDR2 SASEGT. The ends were cut back, 8 bases at V and 10 bases at J, with 18 bases in the middle. The CDR3: CASGYAGSREQFF. The CDR3 bases are TGTGCCAGCGGCTATGCAGGTTCCAGGGAGCAGTTCTTC.

The genes are TRBV10-3 and TRBJ2-7; perhaps TRBD2 as D (6 bases). The germline CDR1 and CDR2 sequences are ENHRY and SYGVKD. This CDR3 region has 13 residues. The V end lost 6 bases, the J end lost 2 bases, and 11 bases lay between the germline ends. The CDR3 DNA sequence: TGTGCCATCAGAGGCGGGGCTACCTACGAGCAGTACTTC. Its translation is CAIRGGATYEQYF.

This clonotype occurred a few times. Here the CDR3 reads CASSLAPSTYEQYF. The CDR3 region has the DNA TGTGCCAGCAGTCTAGCCCCAAGCACCTACGAGCAGTACTTC. The V and J genes are TRBV6-1 and TRBJ2-7, with D maybe TRBD2 (5 bases). This CDR3 has 14 amino acids. Germline V CDR1 and CDR2: MNHNS, SASEGT. V lost 5 bases, J lost 2 bases, and 13 bases lay in between.

This clonotype was seen only a few times. The genes are TRBV29-1 and TRBJ1-1; tentative D call: TRBD1 (5 bases). This CDR3 is built from 13 residues. V was cut by 3 bases and J by 0 bases, with 8 bases left in between. Germline values: CDR1 SQVTM, CDR2 ANQGSEA. CDR3 DNA sequence: TGCAGCGTTGAGGAGGGGCTGAACACTGAAGCTTTCTTT. This codes for CSVEEGLNTEAFF.

This clonotype occurred many times. The chain employs TRBV7-8 and TRBJ1-1, with a tentative D call TRBD1 (5 bases). Germline V gene data show CDR1 as SGHVS and CDR2 as FQNEAQ. The CDR3 length is 14 residues. V gave up 5 bases and J gave up 1 base, with 11 bases separating them. CDR3 in DNA: TGTGCCAGCAGCCAGGGACGGGCGAACACTGAAGCTTTCTTT. Protein sequence: CASSQGRANTEAFF.

The rearrangement links TRBV5-1 to TRBJ2-1, with D perhaps TRBD1 (5 bases). CDR1 is SGHRS and CDR2 is YFSETQ in the germline V gene. The CDR3 sequence is 15 residues long. Between the trimmed V and J ends, which lost 1 base and 7 bases, there was a span of 15 bases. The CDR3 sequence: CASSLWQGNGNEQFF. The CDR3 nucleotides read TGCGCCAGCAGCTTGTGGCAGGGAAACGGGAATGAGCAGTTCTTC.

This clonotype has only a few counts. V and J are TRBV12-3 or TRBV12-4 and TRBJ2-1; D is ambiguous. The CDR3 spans 13 residues. Trimming cost V 3 bases and J 8 bases, with 11 bases left between them. The CDR3 sequence is CASSLRAGDEQFF. CDR3 coding DNA: TGTGCCAGCAGTTTGAGAGCTGGGGATGAGCAGTTCTTC.

This clonotype occurred a few times. This rearrangement joins TRBV20-1 to TRBJ1-1; D not certain. The CDR3 contains 14 residues. The V and J ends lost 1 base and 6 bases respectively, with 15 bases between them. The germline CDR1 and CDR2 sequences are DFQATT and SNEGSKA (reference sequence). The CDR3 here is CSARGGGNLAEAFF. CDR3 in DNA: TGCAGTGCTAGAGGGGGTGGGAACCTCGCTGAAGCTTTCTTT.

This clonotype was observed many times. CDR3 sequence: CASSYRSGGAYEQFF. CDR3 sequence (DNA): TGTGCCAGCAGTTACAGGAGCGGGGGGGCATATGAGCAGTTCTTC. J is TRBJ2-1 and V is TRBV6-5; 10 positions match TRBD2. The junction had 6 bases not matched to a gene; V was cut back by 2 bases and J by 8 bases. The CDR3 is made up of 15 amino acids. Germline-derived CDR1 and CDR2 are MNHEY and SVGAGI.

V gene TRBV7-9 combines with J gene TRBJ2-3; no clear D gene. CDR1 is SEHNR and CDR2 is FQNEAQ in the germline V gene (reference sequence). The CDR3 extends over 14 amino acids. The ends were cut back, 5 bases at V and 0 bases at J, with 9 bases in the middle. The CDR3 DNA reads as TGTGCCAGCAGCCACGAATCTAGCACAGATACGCAGTATTTT. It specifies CASSHESSTDTQYF. Looking up the rest from reference TRBV7-9 and TRBJ2-3 gives the full variable domain: DTGVSQNPRHKITKRGQNVTFRCDPISEHNRLYWYRQTLGQGPEFLTYFQNEAQLEKSRLLSDRFSAERPKGSFSTLEIQRTEQGDSAMYLCASSHESSTDTQYFGPGTRLTVL.

This clonotype was recorded a few times. The chain combines TRBV29-1 with TRBJ2-7, with D hard to call. Germline V gene lookup returns CDR1 SQVTM and CDR2 ANQGSEA. The CDR3 extends over 10 amino acids. Trimming left V 0 bases short and J 9 bases short, with 6 bases between. The DNA for the CDR3 is TGCAGCGTTGAAGAAGGCCGGCAGTACTTC. This encodes CSVEEGRQYF.

The chain uses TRBV18 and TRBJ1-2; TRBD1 might be the D (5 bases). From germline, CDR1 is KGHSH and CDR2 LQKENI. This CDR3 is built from 15 residues. V lost 0 bases and J lost 2, with 10 bases in between. The CDR3 DNA follows: TGTGCCAGCTCACCACCGGCAGCAGGGAACTATGGCTACACCTTC. This encodes CASSPPAAGNYGYTF.

In nucleotides, the CDR3 is TGTGCCAGCAGCGTAGAAGGGAAGCGAGATACGCAGTATTTT. Translation: CASSVEGKRDTQYF. The V gene is TRBV9, the J gene TRBJ2-3; D remains ambiguous. The V end lost 0 bases, the J end lost 5 bases, and 10 bases lay between the germline ends. The CDR3 spans 14 residues. Germline CDR1 SGDLS, CDR2 YYNGEE.

This sequence joins TRBV20-1 and TRBJ2-2; 7 nucleotides agree with TRBD1. The CDR3 consists of 20 residues. Germline-derived CDR1 and CDR2 are DFQATT and SNEGSKA (reference sequence). With V trimmed by 1 base and J by 0 bases, 17 bases remained unmatched. The CDR3 DNA is TGCAGTGCTAGAGCCCCCTCGCCACCGCTACAGGGGACGAACACCGGGGAGCTGTTTTTT. It encodes CSARAPSPPLQGTNTGELFF.

This clonotype was detected only a few times. V and J are TRBV7-3 and TRBJ2-3; D perhaps matches TRBD2 (7 bases). With 8 bases removed from V and 8 bases from J, the gap between germline ends came to 20 bases. This CDR3 has 14 residues. Germline V CDR1 and CDR2: SGHTA, FQGTGA. CDR3 protein: CASGTGGRAATQYF. CDR3 in DNA: TGTGCCAGCGGGACCGGGGGGCGAGCCGCTACGCAGTATTTT.

This clonotype was seen repeatedly, ten times or more. This chain connects TRBV12-3 or TRBV12-4 to TRBJ1-2; TRBD1 matches at 11 bases. The V and J ends lost 6 bases and 7 bases, in that order; junction bases with no gene match: 4. The CDR3 totals 13 residues. The CDR3 DNA sequence: TGTGCCAGCAGAGGACAGGGGGCGCGTGGCTACACCTTC. This translates into CASRGQGARGYTF.

The genes are TRBV20-1 and TRBJ2-1, with D unresolved. The germline V and J ends were trimmed by 2 bases and 4 bases, with 6 bases remaining between them. The length of the CDR3 is 12 residues. Looked up from germline, CDR1 is DFQATT and CDR2 is SNEGSKA (reference sequence). CDR3 nucleotide sequence: TGCAGTGCTAGAATCCCGTACAATGAGCAGTTCTTC. Its protein product is CSARIPYNEQFF.

The rearrangement links TRBV28 to TRBJ2-1; a weak D match, TRBD2 (5 bases). Germline values: CDR1 MDHEN, CDR2 SYDVKM. This CDR3 region has 17 residues. Trimming shortened V by 1 base and J by 4 bases, and 17 bases separated the two germline ends. The CDR3 here is CASSLSGRLKIYNEQFF. CDR3 nucleotide sequence: TGTGCCAGCAGTTTATCAGGCAGACTAAAAATTTACAATGAGCAGTTCTTC. The whole variable domain, filled in from reference TRBV28 and TRBJ2-1, reads DVKVTQSSRYLVKRTGEKVFLECVQDMDHENMFWYRQDPGLGLRLIYFSYDVKMKEKGDIPEGYSVSREKKERFSLILESASTNQTSMYLCASSLSGRLKIYNEQFFGPGTRLTVL.

The sample holds many counts of this clonotype. The rearrangement joins TRBV27 to TRBJ2-7; 7 bases align to TRBD1. Germline V gives CDR1 MNHEY, CDR2 SMNVEV (reference sequence). CDR3 length: 17 residues. The V and J ends lost 5 bases and 2 bases, in that order; junction bases with no gene match: 15. The CDR3, as DNA: TGTGCCAGCAGTCCGATTGCAACCGGGACAGTACCCTACGAGCAGTACTTC. Encoded protein: CASSPIATGTVPYEQYF.

This clonotype was seen only a few times. This rearrangement joins TRBV24-1 to TRBJ1-2; D may be TRBD1 (6 bases). The CDR3 runs to 15 residues. CDR1 is KGHDR and CDR2 is SFDVKD in the germline V gene. The V and J ends lost 4 bases and 0 bases respectively, with 11 bases between them. The CDR3 sequence: CATSDPKGANYGYTF. The CDR3, as DNA: TGTGCCACCAGTGACCCGAAGGGGGCTAACTATGGCTACACCTTC.

This clonotype was counted only a few times. The chain joins TRBV6-2 or TRBV6-3 to TRBJ1-5, with D possibly matching TRBD1 (5 bases). The CDR3 has 13 residues. Per the germline V gene, CDR1 is MNHEY and CDR2 is SVGEGT. The V end lost 2 bases, the J end lost 11 bases, and 13 bases lay between the germline ends. CDR3 region: CASSYARAATQHF. In DNA form, the CDR3 reads TGTGCCAGCAGTTACGCCAGGGCAGCGACCCAGCATTTT.

The chain has TRBV21-1 and TRBJ2-1; the table names TRBD1, a call not compared with the DNA. TRBV21-1 is listed as a pseudogene. The CDR3 consists of 18 residues. The CDR3 DNA follows: TGTGCCAGCAGCAAAGGGGGCACAGGGGGCGGATCTTTCGATGAGCAGTTCTTC. Amino acid sequence: CASSKGGTGGGSFDEQFF.